These T cell receptor beta chains were read from a single sample in a study of blood T cell repertoires in COVID-19. Some clones are missing from TCRdb's copy, which holds only in-frame ones; the method was immunoSEQ multiplex PCR. The sample shows about 130,000 clones, roughly 87% of them seen only once. Sequences were obtained from peripheral blood. The receptor set was obtained from a woman older than 75 with acute or convalescent COVID-19. Each CDR3 is given with its conserved first and last residue. Fields, in order: D gene, clone size, J gene, V gene, CDR3 protein, CDR3 DNA. The D gene is left open where the match is weak. Not every row has a clone size; where given, it reads once, few, many or a size class.

D gene: -
clone size: few
J gene: TRBJ1-5
V gene: TRBV6-5
CDR3 protein: CASSPSQVSNQPQHF
CDR3 DNA: TGTGCCAGCAGCCCCTCCCAGGTTAGCAATCAGCCCCAGCATTTT

D gene: TRBD1
clone size: -
J gene: TRBJ1-1
V gene: TRBV6-4
CDR3 protein: CASSESQGAEAFF
CDR3 DNA: TGTGCCAGCAGTGAATCACAGGGGGCTGAAGCTTTCTTT

D gene: -
clone size: -
J gene: TRBJ2-3
V gene: TRBV29-1
CDR3 protein: CSVHYTDTQYF
CDR3 DNA: TGCAGCGTTCACTACACAGATACGCAGTATTTT

D gene: TRBD1
clone size: -
J gene: TRBJ1-5
V gene: TRBV15
CDR3 protein: CATSRDQIRGRSNQPQHF
CDR3 DNA: TGTGCCACCAGCAGAGACCAAATCAGGGGGAGAAGCAATCAGCCCCAGCATTTT

D gene: TRBD1
clone size: -
J gene: TRBJ1-2
V gene: TRBV7-2
CDR3 protein: CASSGHWDRGLRGYTF
CDR3 DNA: TGTGCCAGCAGCGGTCACTGGGACAGGGGGCTTCGCGGCTACACCTTC

D gene: -
clone size: -
J gene: TRBJ2-3
V gene: TRBV29-1
CDR3 protein: CSGRATTDTQYF
CDR3 DNA: TGCAGCGGGCGGGCAACGACAGATACGCAGTATTTT

D gene: -
clone size: -
J gene: TRBJ1-1
V gene: TRBV19
CDR3 protein: CASSSRWTSLNTEAFF
CDR3 DNA: TGTGCCAGTAGTAGCCGTTGGACATCTCTGAACACTGAAGCTTTCTTT

D gene: -
clone size: -
J gene: TRBJ2-3
V gene: TRBV5-1
CDR3 protein: CASSSSGGISTDTQYF
CDR3 DNA: TGCGCCAGCAGCTCCTCAGGAGGAATAAGCACAGATACGCAGTATTTT

D gene: -
clone size: -
J gene: TRBJ1-6
V gene: TRBV2
CDR3 protein: CASTTDTSGPLHF
CDR3 DNA: TGTGCCAGCACCACGGACACAAGTGGGCCCCTCCACTTT

D gene: TRBD1
clone size: few
J gene: TRBJ1-5
V gene: TRBV2
CDR3 protein: CASSGQTGRQPQHF
CDR3 DNA: TGTGCCAGCAGTGGTCAGACAGGGAGACAGCCCCAGCATTTT

D gene: TRBD2
clone size: -
J gene: TRBJ2-3
V gene: TRBV5-1
CDR3 protein: CASSSGGPLVTDTQYF
CDR3 DNA: TGCGCCAGCAGCTCGGGGGGGCCCCTGGTGACAGATACGCAGTATTTT

D gene: TRBD1
clone size: -
J gene: TRBJ1-2
V gene: TRBV3-1/TRBV3-2
CDR3 protein: CASSSWTGGAGGYTF
CDR3 DNA: TGTGCCAGCAGCTCATGGACAGGCGGCGCGGGGGGCTACACCTTC

D gene: -
clone size: -
J gene: TRBJ1-2
V gene: TRBV4-1
CDR3 protein: CASSQGGVYGYTF
CDR3 DNA: TGCGCCAGCAGCCAAGGGGGCGTCTATGGCTACACCTTC

D gene: TRBD1
clone size: -
J gene: TRBJ2-1
V gene: TRBV6-5
CDR3 protein: CASSYGTGGMFEQFF
CDR3 DNA: TGTGCCAGCAGTTACGGGACAGGGGGCATGTTTGAGCAGTTCTTC

D gene: -
clone size: -
J gene: TRBJ1-5
V gene: TRBV28
CDR3 protein: CAGSPGGNQPQHF
CDR3 DNA: TGTGCCGGCTCCCCGGGTGGCAATCAGCCCCAGCATTTT

D gene: TRBD1
clone size: -
J gene: TRBJ1-4
V gene: TRBV7-9
CDR3 protein: CASSLPRGDRAGEKLFF
CDR3 DNA: TGTGCCAGCAGCCTCCCAAGGGGGGACAGGGCAGGGGAAAAACTGTTTTTT

D gene: -
clone size: -
J gene: TRBJ2-5
V gene: TRBV11-3
CDR3 protein: CASSPGRGRGETQYF
CDR3 DNA: TGTGCCAGCAGCCCTGGGCGGGGGCGAGGAGAGACCCAGTACTTC

D gene: -
clone size: -
J gene: TRBJ1-1
V gene: TRBV5-4
CDR3 protein: CASSRGQGGTTEAFF
CDR3 DNA: TGTGCCAGCAGCCGCGGTCAAGGCGGGACGACTGAAGCTTTCTTT

D gene: -
clone size: -
J gene: TRBJ1-2
V gene: TRBV15
CDR3 protein: CATSRDRSVNYGYTF
CDR3 DNA: TGTGCCACCAGCAGAGATCGTTCCGTTAACTATGGCTACACCTTC

D gene: TRBD1
clone size: -
J gene: TRBJ1-3
V gene: TRBV6-5
CDR3 protein: CASSSGRGLGSTIYF
CDR3 DNA: TGTGCCAGCAGTTCTGGCAGGGGGCTCGGAAGCACCATATATTTT

D gene: -
clone size: -
J gene: TRBJ2-1
V gene: TRBV29-1
CDR3 protein: CSVAPWGVEQFF
CDR3 DNA: TGCAGCGTTGCTCCTTGGGGGGTTGAGCAGTTCTTC

D gene: -
clone size: -
J gene: TRBJ2-3
V gene: TRBV5-6
CDR3 protein: CASSLAKLGGDTQYF
CDR3 DNA: TGTGCCAGCAGCTTGGCCAAGTTGGGGGGTGACACGCAGTATTTT

D gene: TRBD1
clone size: -
J gene: TRBJ1-4
V gene: TRBV12-3/TRBV12-4
CDR3 protein: CASSLGQVEKLFF
CDR3 DNA: TGTGCCAGCAGTCTGGGACAGGTCGAAAAACTGTTTTTT

D gene: -
clone size: few
J gene: TRBJ2-2
V gene: TRBV6-1
CDR3 protein: CASSEALGGELFF
CDR3 DNA: TGTGCCAGCAGTGAAGCCCTCGGCGGGGAGCTGTTTTTT

D gene: -
clone size: -
J gene: TRBJ1-2
V gene: TRBV9
CDR3 protein: CASSVGGSANYGYTF
CDR3 DNA: TGTGCCAGCAGCGTAGGAGGGTCCGCTAACTATGGCTACACCTTC

D gene: -
clone size: -
J gene: TRBJ2-2
V gene: TRBV7-2
CDR3 protein: CASSLAPRSTGELFF
CDR3 DNA: TGTGCCAGCAGCTTAGCGCCTCGGAGTACCGGGGAGCTGTTTTTT

D gene: TRBD1
clone size: -
J gene: TRBJ1-2
V gene: TRBV4-2
CDR3 protein: CASSTPTGLVYGYTF
CDR3 DNA: TGTGCCAGCAGCACGCCGACAGGGTTGGTCTATGGCTACACCTTC

D gene: TRBD1
clone size: -
J gene: TRBJ2-7
V gene: TRBV7-9
CDR3 protein: CASSGTDGYEQYF
CDR3 DNA: TGTGCCAGCAGCGGGACAGACGGATACGAGCAGTACTTC

D gene: -
clone size: -
J gene: TRBJ2-1
V gene: TRBV3-1/TRBV3-2
CDR3 protein: CASSQGSWEQFF
CDR3 DNA: TGTGCCAGCAGCCAAGGGAGCTGGGAGCAGTTCTTC

D gene: -
clone size: once
J gene: TRBJ2-3
V gene: TRBV6-1
CDR3 protein: CASSEIRGPTDTQYF
CDR3 DNA: TGTGCCAGCAGTGAAATCAGGGGACCCACAGATACGCAGTATTTT

D gene: -
clone size: -
J gene: TRBJ1-2
V gene: TRBV6-5
CDR3 protein: CASSSTRNYGYTF
CDR3 DNA: TGTGCCAGCAGTTCGACTCGAAACTATGGCTACACCTTC

D gene: -
clone size: -
J gene: TRBJ1-3
V gene: TRBV7-6
CDR3 protein: CASSSRLQGSSGNTIYF
CDR3 DNA: TGTGCCAGCAGCTCGCGCCTACAGGGAAGCTCTGGAAACACCATATATTTT

D gene: TRBD1
clone size: -
J gene: TRBJ1-1
V gene: TRBV6-5
CDR3 protein: CASTSTGGPAQAFF
CDR3 DNA: TGTGCCAGCACCAGTACAGGGGGCCCGGCCCAAGCTTTCTTT

D gene: TRBD1
clone size: -
J gene: TRBJ2-1
V gene: TRBV7-8
CDR3 protein: CASSLQGASYNEQFF
CDR3 DNA: TGTGCCAGCAGTTTACAGGGGGCCTCCTACAATGAGCAGTTCTTC

D gene: -
clone size: -
J gene: TRBJ2-1
V gene: TRBV7-3
CDR3 protein: CASSPDARGGEQFF
CDR3 DNA: TGTGCCAGCAGCCCCGATGCAAGGGGGGGTGAGCAGTTCTTC

D gene: -
clone size: -
J gene: TRBJ1-6
V gene: TRBV7-3
CDR3 protein: CASSRVDSYNSPLHF
CDR3 DNA: TGTGCCAGCAGCAGAGTGGACAGCTATAATTCACCCCTCCACTTT

D gene: TRBD2
clone size: -
J gene: TRBJ2-1
V gene: TRBV9
CDR3 protein: CASSVTVSGGALNEQFF
CDR3 DNA: TGTGCCAGCAGCGTAACCGTGAGCGGGGGGGCCTTGAATGAGCAGTTCTTC

D gene: TRBD2
clone size: -
J gene: TRBJ2-1
V gene: TRBV24-1
CDR3 protein: CATSDTRSTRGGFNEQFF
CDR3 DNA: TGTGCCACCAGTGATACCCGGTCGACGCGGGGGGGATTCAATGAGCAGTTCTTC

D gene: -
clone size: -
J gene: TRBJ1-1
V gene: TRBV7-3
CDR3 protein: CASRANPNTEAFF
CDR3 DNA: TGTGCCAGCAGGGCCAACCCGAACACTGAAGCTTTCTTT

D gene: -
clone size: -
J gene: TRBJ2-1
V gene: TRBV7-2
CDR3 protein: CASSLTVTRYNEQFF
CDR3 DNA: TGTGCCAGCAGCTTAACAGTGACTAGGTACAATGAGCAGTTCTTC

D gene: -
clone size: -
J gene: TRBJ1-1
V gene: TRBV28
CDR3 protein: CASSINGVEAFF
CDR3 DNA: TGTGCCAGCAGCATTAATGGAGTTGAAGCTTTCTTT

D gene: TRBD2
clone size: few
J gene: TRBJ2-2
V gene: TRBV5-4
CDR3 protein: CASSPGGGRTNTGELFF
CDR3 DNA: TGTGCCAGCAGCCCGGGAGGGGGACGCACGAACACCGGGGAGCTGTTTTTT

D gene: -
clone size: -
J gene: TRBJ1-5
V gene: TRBV19
CDR3 protein: CASSMRTQTFSSNQPQHF
CDR3 DNA: TGTGCCAGTAGTATGAGGACACAAACGTTTTCTAGCAATCAGCCCCAGCATTTT

D gene: TRBD1
clone size: -
J gene: TRBJ1-6
V gene: TRBV6-5
CDR3 protein: CASSFQTGKNSPLHF
CDR3 DNA: TGTGCCAGCAGTTTTCAGACAGGGAAGAATTCACCCCTCCACTTT

D gene: TRBD1
clone size: -
J gene: TRBJ1-1
V gene: TRBV25-1
CDR3 protein: CASSDPGQGFLEAFF
CDR3 DNA: TGTGCCAGCAGTGATCCGGGACAGGGATTTCTTGAAGCTTTCTTT

D gene: TRBD1
clone size: -
J gene: TRBJ2-6
V gene: TRBV7-9
CDR3 protein: CASSRDRLGANVLTF
CDR3 DNA: TGTGCCAGCAGCCGGGACAGGCTTGGGGCCAACGTCCTGACTTTC

D gene: TRBD1
clone size: -
J gene: TRBJ2-3
V gene: TRBV15
CDR3 protein: CATSLDRGSTDTQYF
CDR3 DNA: TGTGCCACCAGCCTCGACAGGGGAAGCACAGATACGCAGTATTTT

D gene: -
clone size: -
J gene: TRBJ1-1
V gene: TRBV7-9
CDR3 protein: CASSFIFTEAFF
CDR3 DNA: TGTGCCAGCAGCTTTATCTTCACTGAAGCTTTCTTT

D gene: -
clone size: -
J gene: TRBJ1-1
V gene: TRBV3-1/TRBV3-2
CDR3 protein: CASSHKGYTEAFF
CDR3 DNA: TGTGCCAGCAGCCATAAGGGGTATACTGAAGCTTTCTTT

D gene: -
clone size: -
J gene: TRBJ1-1
V gene: TRBV25-1
CDR3 protein: CATHQTGEAFF
CDR3 DNA: TGTGCCACCCACCAGACAGGTGAAGCTTTCTTT

D gene: TRBD1
clone size: -
J gene: TRBJ1-6
V gene: TRBV5-1
CDR3 protein: CASSFRDSYNSPLHF
CDR3 DNA: TGCGCCAGCAGCTTCCGGGACAGCTATAATTCACCCCTCCACTTT

D gene: TRBD1
clone size: -
J gene: TRBJ1-6
V gene: TRBV7-3
CDR3 protein: CASSRDSNSPLHF
CDR3 DNA: TGTGCCAGCAGCCGGGACAGTAATTCACCCCTCCACTTT

D gene: TRBD1
clone size: -
J gene: TRBJ2-7
V gene: TRBV19
CDR3 protein: CASSNAFGQGAYEQYF
CDR3 DNA: TGTGCCAGTAGTAACGCCTTCGGACAGGGGGCCTACGAGCAGTACTTC

D gene: -
clone size: once
J gene: TRBJ1-2
V gene: TRBV6-1
CDR3 protein: CASSAQGFGLNYGYTF
CDR3 DNA: TGTGCCAGCAGTGCCCAGGGTTTTGGCCTTAACTATGGCTACACCTTC